Following are 3 T cell receptor beta chains from one sample sequenced in a study of CD8 T cells in Susac syndrome (dated by TCRdb to 2018 to 2020). Preparation of the library involved the immunoSEQ multiplex PCR assay. RNA was extracted using the RNeasy kit, and roughly 0.45 to 1 microgram was reverse transcribed with random hexamers. TCRdb redid the processing of the public reads, applying fastp at Q25 and MiXCR, and retained in-frame beta chains. A single entry per CDR3 protein holds the most common genes and DNA from its merged rows. The sample table lists almost 450,000 distinct CDR3 sequences, 85% to 90% of them with a count of one. Under 0.15% of the sample belongs to the ten largest clones. What was sequenced was CD8+ T cells from PBMCs. These receptors originate from a human donor with multiple sclerosis.

V is TRBV11-2 and J is TRBJ1-2, with a tentative D call TRBD1 (6 bases). Germline V gives CDR1 SGHAT, CDR2 FQNNGV. This CDR3 is 15 amino acids long. The V end was cut by 4 bases, the J end by 3 bases, with 15 bases between. CDR3 nucleotide sequence: TGTGCCAGCAGCTCTCGCACAGGGATTGACTATGGCTACACCTTC. The encoded protein is CASSSRTGIDYGYTF.

The rearrangement uses TRBV12-3 or TRBV12-4 and TRBJ2-7; D uncertain. The CDR3 consists of 12 residues. V was shortened by 3 bases and J by 4 bases, with 7 bases between the two germline ends. This CDR3 reads CASSFSLYEQYF. The CDR3 DNA follows: TGTGCCAGCAGTTTTTCCCTATACGAGCAGTACTTC.

V and J are TRBV19 and TRBJ2-2; 7 nucleotides match TRBD1. Germline V gene data show CDR1 as LNHDA and CDR2 as SQIVND (reference sequence). V lost 6 bases to trimming and J lost 4 bases; unmatched junction nucleotides: 8. The CDR3 totals 15 residues. The chain's CDR3 is CASSMGHRGTGELFF. The CDR3 coding sequence is TGTGCCAGTAGCATGGGGCACAGGGGCACCGGGGAGCTGTTTTTT.